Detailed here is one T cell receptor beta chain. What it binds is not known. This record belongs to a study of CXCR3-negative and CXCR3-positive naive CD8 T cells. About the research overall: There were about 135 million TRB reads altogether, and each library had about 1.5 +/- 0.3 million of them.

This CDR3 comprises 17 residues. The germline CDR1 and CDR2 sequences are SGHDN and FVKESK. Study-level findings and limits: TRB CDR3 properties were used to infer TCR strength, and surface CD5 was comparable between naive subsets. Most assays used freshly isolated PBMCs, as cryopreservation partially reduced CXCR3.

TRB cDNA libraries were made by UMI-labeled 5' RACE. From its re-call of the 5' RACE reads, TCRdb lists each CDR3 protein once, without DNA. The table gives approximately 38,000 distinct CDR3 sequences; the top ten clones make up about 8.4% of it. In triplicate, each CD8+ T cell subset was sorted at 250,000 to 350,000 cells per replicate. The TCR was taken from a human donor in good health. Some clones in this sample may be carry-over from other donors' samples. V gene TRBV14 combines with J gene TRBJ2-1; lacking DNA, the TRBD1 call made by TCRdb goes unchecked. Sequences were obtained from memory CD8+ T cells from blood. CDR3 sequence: CASSLWWTGQGFNEQFF. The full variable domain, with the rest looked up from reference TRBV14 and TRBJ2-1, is EAGVTQFPSHSVIEKGQTVTLRCDPISGHDNLYWYRRVMGKEIKFLLHFVKESKQDESGMPNNRFLAERTGGTYSTLKVQPAELEDSGVYFCASSLWWTGQGFNEQFFGPGTRLTVL.